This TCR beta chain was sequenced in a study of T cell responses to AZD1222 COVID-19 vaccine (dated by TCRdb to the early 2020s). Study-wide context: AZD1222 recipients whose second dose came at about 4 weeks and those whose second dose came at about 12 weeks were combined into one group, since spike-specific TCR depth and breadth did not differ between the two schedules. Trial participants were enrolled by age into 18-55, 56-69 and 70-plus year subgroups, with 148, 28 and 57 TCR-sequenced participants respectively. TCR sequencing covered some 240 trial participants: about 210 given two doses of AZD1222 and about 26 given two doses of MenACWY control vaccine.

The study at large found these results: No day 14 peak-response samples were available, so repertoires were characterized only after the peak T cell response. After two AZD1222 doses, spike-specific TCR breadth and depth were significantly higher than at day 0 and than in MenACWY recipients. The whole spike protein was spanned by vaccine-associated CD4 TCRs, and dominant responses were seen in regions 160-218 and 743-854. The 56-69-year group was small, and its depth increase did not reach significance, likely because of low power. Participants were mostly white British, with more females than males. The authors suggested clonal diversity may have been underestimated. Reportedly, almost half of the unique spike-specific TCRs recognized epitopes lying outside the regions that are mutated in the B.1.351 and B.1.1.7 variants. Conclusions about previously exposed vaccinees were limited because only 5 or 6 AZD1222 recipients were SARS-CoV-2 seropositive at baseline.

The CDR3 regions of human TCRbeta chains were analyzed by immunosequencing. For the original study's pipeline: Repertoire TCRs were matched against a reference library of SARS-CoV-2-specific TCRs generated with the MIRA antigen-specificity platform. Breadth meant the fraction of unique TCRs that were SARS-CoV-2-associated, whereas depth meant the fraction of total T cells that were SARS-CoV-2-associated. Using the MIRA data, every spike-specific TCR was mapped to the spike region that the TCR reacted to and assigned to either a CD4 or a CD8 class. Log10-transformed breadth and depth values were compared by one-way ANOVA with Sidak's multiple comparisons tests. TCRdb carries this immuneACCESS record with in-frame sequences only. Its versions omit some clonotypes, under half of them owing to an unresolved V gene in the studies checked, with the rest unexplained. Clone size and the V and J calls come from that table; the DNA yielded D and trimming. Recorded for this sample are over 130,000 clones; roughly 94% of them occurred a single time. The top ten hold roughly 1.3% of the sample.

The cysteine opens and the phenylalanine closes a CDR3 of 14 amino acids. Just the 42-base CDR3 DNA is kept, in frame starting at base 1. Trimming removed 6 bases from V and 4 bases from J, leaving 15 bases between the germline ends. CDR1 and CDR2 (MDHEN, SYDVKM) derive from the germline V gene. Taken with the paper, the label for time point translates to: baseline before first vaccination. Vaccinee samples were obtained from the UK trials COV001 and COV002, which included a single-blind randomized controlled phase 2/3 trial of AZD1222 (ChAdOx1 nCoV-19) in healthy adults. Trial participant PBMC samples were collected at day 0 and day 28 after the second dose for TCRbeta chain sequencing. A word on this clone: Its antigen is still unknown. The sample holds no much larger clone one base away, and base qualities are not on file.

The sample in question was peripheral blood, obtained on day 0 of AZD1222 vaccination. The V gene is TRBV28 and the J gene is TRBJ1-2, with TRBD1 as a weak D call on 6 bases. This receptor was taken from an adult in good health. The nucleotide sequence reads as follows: TGTGCCAGCAGCCCCCCGGGGGCAGGCTATGGCTACACCTTC. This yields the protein CASSPPGAGYGYTF.